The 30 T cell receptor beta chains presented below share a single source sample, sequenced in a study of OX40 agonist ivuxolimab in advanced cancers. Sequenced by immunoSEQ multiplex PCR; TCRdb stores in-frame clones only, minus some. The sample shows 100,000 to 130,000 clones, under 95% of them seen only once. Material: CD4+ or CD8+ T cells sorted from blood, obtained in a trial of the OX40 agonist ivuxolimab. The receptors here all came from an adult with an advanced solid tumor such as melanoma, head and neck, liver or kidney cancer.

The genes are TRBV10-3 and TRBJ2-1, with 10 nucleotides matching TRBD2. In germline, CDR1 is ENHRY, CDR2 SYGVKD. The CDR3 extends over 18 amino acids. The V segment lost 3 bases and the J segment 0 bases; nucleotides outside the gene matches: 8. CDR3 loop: CAISDGLAGASSYNEQFF. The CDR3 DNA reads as TGTGCCATCAGTGACGGTCTAGCGGGGGCAAGCTCCTACAATGAGCAGTTCTTC.

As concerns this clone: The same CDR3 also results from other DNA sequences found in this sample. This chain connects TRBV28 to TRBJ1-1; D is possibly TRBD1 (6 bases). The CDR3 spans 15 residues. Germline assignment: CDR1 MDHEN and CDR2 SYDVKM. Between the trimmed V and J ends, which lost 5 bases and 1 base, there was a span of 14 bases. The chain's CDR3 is CASSLGGRANTEAFF. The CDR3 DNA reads TGTGCCAGCAGTCTTGGGGGCAGGGCGAACACTGAAGCTTTCTTT.

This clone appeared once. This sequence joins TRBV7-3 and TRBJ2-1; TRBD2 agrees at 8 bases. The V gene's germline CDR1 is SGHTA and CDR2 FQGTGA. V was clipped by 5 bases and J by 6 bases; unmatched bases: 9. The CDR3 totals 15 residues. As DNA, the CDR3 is TGTGCCAGCAGCCCCCAGCGGGAGCCCCCCAATGAGCAGTTCTTC. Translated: CASSPQREPPNEQFF.

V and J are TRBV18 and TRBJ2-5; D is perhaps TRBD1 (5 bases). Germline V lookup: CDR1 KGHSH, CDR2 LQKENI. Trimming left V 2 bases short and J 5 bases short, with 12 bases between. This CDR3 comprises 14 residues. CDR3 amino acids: CASSPGQGWETQYF. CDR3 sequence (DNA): TGTGCCAGCTCACCAGGTCAGGGCTGGGAGACCCAGTACTTC.

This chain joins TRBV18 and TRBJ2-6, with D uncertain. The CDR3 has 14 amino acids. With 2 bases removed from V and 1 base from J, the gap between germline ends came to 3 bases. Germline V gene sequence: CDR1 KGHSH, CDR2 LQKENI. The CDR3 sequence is CASSPGSGANVLTF. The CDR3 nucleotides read TGTGCCAGCTCACCAGGGTCTGGGGCCAACGTCCTGACTTTC.

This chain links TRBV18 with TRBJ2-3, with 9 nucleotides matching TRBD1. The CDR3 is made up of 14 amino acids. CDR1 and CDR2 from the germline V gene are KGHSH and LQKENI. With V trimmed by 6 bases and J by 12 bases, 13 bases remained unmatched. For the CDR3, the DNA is TGTGCCAGCTCTTCGGGACAGGGTTATACGTCTCAGTATTTT. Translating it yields CASSSGQGYTSQYF.

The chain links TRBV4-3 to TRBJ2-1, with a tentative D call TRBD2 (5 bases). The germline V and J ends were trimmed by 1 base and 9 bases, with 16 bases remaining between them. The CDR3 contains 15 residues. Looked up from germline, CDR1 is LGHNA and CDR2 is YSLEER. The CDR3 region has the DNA TGCGCCAGCAGCCAAGCCGGACTTGGCAATGGTGAGCAGTTCTTC. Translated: CASSQAGLGNGEQFF.

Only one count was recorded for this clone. The CDR3 DNA reads as TGTGCCAGTAGTCTAATCCAGGGGCTGGGGGAGCAGTACTTC. It encodes CASSLIQGLGEQYF. This chain joins TRBV19 and TRBJ2-7, with D perhaps matching TRBD1 (6 bases). V lost 5 bases to trimming and J lost 7 bases, with 18 bases between them. The CDR3 consists of 14 residues. CDR1 is LNHDA, CDR2 SQIVND, per germline (reference sequence).

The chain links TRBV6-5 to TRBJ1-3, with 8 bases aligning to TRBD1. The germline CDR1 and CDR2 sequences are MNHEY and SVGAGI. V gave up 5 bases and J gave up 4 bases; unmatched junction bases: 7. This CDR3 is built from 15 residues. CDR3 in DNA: TGTGCCAGCAGTCGGGGACAGGCCCAGGGAAACACCATATATTTT. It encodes CASSRGQAQGNTIYF.

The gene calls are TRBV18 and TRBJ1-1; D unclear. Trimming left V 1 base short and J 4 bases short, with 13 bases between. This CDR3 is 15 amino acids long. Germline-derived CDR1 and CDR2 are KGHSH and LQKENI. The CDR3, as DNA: TGTGCCAGCTCACCACGGGAACAGAGGACCACTGAAGCTTTCTTT. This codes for CASSPREQRTTEAFF.

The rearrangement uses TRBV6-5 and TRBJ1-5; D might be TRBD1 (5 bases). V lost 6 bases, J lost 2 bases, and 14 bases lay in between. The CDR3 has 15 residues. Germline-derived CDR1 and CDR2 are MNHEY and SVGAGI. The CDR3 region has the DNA TGTGCCAGCAGAAACCTACTAGGGGGCAATCAGCCCCAGCATTTT. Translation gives CASRNLLGGNQPQHF.

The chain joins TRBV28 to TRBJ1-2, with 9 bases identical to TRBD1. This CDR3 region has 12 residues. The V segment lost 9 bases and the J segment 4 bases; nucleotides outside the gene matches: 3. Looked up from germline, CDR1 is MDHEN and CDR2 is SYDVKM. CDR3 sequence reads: CASRTGVYGYTF. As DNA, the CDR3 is TGTGCCAGTAGGACAGGGGTCTATGGCTACACCTTC.

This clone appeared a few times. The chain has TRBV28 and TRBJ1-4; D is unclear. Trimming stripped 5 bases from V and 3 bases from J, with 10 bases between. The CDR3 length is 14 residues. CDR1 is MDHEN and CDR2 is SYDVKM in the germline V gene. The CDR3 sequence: CASSNIASNEKLFF. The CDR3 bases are TGTGCCAGCAGTAACATTGCATCTAATGAAAAACTGTTTTTT.

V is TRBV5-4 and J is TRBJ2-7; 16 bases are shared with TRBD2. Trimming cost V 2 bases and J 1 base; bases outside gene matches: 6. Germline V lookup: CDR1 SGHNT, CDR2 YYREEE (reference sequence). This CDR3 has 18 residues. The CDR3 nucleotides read TGTGCCAGCAGCTTCGGGACTAGCGGGAGGGTAGGATCCTACGAGCAGTACTTC. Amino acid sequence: CASSFGTSGRVGSYEQYF.

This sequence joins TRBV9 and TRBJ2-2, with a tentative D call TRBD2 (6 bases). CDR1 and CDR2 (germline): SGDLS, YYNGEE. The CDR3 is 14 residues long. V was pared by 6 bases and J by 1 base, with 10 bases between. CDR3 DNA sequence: TGTGCCAGCACCTTGGAGGGGAACACCGGGGAGCTGTTTTTT. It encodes CASTLEGNTGELFF.

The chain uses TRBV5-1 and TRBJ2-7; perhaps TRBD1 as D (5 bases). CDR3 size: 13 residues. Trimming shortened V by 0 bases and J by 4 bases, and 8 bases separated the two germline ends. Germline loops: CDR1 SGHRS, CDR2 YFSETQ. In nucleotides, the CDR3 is TGCGCCAGCAGCTTGGGGGGCCCGTACGAGCAGTACTTC. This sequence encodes CASSLGGPYEQYF.

CDR3 in amino acids: CASSLDEGIGYGYTF. CDR3 bases: TGTGCCAGCAGCTTAGATGAAGGGATCGGCTATGGCTACACCTTC. The chain combines TRBV7-3 with TRBJ1-2; D uncertain. Germline-derived CDR1 and CDR2 are SGHTA and FQGTGA. The CDR3 consists of 15 residues. Trimming pared 2 bases from V and 4 bases from J, leaving 14 bases between.

This CDR3 is CASTQGGRETQYF. The CDR3 DNA follows: TGTGCCAGCACCCAGGGGGGAAGGGAGACCCAGTACTTC. This chain joins TRBV28 and TRBJ2-5, with D perhaps TRBD1 (7 bases). Germline CDR1 is MDHEN and CDR2 is SYDVKM. V was trimmed by 7 bases and J by 5 bases, leaving 14 bases between them. The CDR3 runs to 13 residues.

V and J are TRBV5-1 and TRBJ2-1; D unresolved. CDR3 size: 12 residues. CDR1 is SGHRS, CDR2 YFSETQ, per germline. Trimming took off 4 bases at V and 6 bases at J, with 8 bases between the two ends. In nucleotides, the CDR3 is TGCGCCAGCAGCCCGCATGCCAATGAGCAGTTCTTC. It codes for CASSPHANEQFF.

The CDR3 region has the DNA TGTGCCAGCAGCCCCCAGAGCAGCACAGATACGCAGTATTTT. Translated, it gives CASSPQSSTDTQYF. V gene TRBV11-2 combines with J gene TRBJ2-3; D call uncertain. Trimming pared 5 bases from V and 0 bases from J, leaving 9 bases between. The germline V gene encodes CDR1 SGHAT and CDR2 FQNNGV. The CDR3 sequence is 14 residues long.

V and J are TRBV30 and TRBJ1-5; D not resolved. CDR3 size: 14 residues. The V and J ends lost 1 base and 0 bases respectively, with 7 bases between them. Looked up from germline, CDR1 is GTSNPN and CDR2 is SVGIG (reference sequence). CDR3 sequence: CAWSGGYSNQPQHF. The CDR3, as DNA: TGTGCCTGGAGTGGAGGGTATAGCAATCAGCCCCAGCATTTT.

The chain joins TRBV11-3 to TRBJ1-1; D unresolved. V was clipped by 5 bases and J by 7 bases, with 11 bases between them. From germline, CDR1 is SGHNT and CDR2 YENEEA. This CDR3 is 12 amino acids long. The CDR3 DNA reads TGTGCCAGCAGCGCGGACGGCCGTGAAGCTTTCTTT. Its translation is CASSADGREAFF.

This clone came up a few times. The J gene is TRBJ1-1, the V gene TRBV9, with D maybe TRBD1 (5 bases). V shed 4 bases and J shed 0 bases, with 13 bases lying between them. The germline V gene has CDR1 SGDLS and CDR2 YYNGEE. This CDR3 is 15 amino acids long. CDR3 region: CASSIRDGLNTEAFF. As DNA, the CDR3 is TGTGCCAGCAGCATCCGGGACGGGCTGAACACTGAAGCTTTCTTT.

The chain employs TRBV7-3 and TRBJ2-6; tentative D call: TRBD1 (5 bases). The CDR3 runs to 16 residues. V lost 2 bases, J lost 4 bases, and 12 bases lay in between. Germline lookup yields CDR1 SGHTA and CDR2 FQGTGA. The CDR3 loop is CASSLSRAAGANVLTF. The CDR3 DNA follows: TGTGCCAGCAGCTTATCCAGGGCGGCCGGGGCCAACGTCCTGACTTTC.

The CDR3 here is CASSYLAMNTEAFF. CDR3 bases: TGTGCCAGCAGTTACTTAGCTATGAACACTGAAGCTTTCTTT. The chain is built from TRBV6-5 and TRBJ1-1; D ambiguous. CDR1 MNHEY and CDR2 SVGAGI come from the germline V gene. This CDR3 comprises 14 residues. The ends were cut back, 1 base at V and 0 bases at J, with 6 bases in the middle.

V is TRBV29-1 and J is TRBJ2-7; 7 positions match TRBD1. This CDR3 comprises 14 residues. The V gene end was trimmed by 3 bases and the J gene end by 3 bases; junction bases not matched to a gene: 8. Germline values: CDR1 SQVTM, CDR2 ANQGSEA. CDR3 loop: CSVDGDRAGYEQYF. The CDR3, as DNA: TGCAGCGTTGACGGCGACAGGGCTGGCTACGAGCAGTACTTC.

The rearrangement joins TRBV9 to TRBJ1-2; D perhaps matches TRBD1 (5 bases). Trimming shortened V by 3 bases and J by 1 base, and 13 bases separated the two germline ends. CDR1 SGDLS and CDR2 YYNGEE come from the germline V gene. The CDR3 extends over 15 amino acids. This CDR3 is CASSALGRGNYGYTF. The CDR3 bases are TGTGCCAGCAGCGCCCTTGGGAGGGGTAACTATGGCTACACCTTC.

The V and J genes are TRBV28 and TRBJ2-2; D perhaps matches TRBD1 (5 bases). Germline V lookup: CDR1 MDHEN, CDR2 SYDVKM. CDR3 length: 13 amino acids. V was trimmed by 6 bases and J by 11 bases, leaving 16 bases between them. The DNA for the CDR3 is TGTGCCAGCAGCCCCGGACATGCCATAGAGCTGTTTTTT. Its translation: CASSPGHAIELFF.

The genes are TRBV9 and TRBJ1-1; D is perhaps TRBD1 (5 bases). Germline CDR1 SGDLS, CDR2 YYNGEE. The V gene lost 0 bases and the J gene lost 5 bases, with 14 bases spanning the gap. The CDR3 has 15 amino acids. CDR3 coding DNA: TGTGCCAGCAGCGTAGGGGGCGGGGCTGGGACTGAAGCTTTCTTT. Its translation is CASSVGGGAGTEAFF.

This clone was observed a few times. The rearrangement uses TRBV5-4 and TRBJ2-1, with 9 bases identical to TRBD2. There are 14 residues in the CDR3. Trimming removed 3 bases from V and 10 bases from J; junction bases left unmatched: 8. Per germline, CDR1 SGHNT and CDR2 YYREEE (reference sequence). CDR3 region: CASSSSGTSQEQFF. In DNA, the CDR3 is TGTGCCAGCAGCTCCTCCGGGACTAGCCAGGAGCAGTTCTTC.